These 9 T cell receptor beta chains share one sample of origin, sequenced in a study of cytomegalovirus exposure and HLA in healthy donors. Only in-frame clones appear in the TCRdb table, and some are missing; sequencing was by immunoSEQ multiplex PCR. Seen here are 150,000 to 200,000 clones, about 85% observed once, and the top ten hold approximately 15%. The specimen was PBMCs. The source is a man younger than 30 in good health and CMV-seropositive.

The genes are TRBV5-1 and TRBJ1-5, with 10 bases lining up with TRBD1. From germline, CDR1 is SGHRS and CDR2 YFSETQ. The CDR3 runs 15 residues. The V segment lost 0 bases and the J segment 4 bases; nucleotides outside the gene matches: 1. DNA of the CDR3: TGCGCCAGCAGCTTGGAGGGACAGGGGAATCAGCCCCAGCATTTT. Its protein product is CASSLEGQGNQPQHF.

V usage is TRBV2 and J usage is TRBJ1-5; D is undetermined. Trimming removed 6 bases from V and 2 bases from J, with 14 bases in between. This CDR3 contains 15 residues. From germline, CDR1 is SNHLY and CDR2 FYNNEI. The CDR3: CASSLEQTGNQPQHF. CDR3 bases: TGTGCCAGCAGCCTGGAACAGACGGGCAATCAGCCCCAGCATTTT.

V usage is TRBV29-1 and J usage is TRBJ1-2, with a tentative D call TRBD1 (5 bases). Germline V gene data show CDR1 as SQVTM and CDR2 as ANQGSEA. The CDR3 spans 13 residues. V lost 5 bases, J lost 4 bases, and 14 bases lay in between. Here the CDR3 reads CSVSTLGGYGYTF. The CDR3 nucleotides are TGCAGCGTTTCGACACTGGGGGGCTATGGCTACACCTTC.

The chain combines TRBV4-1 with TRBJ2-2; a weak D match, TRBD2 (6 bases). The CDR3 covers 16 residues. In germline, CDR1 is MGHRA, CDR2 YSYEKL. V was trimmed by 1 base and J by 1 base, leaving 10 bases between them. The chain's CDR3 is CASSQVLALNTGELFF. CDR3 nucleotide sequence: TGCGCCAGCAGCCAAGTGCTAGCGTTGAACACCGGGGAGCTGTTTTTT.

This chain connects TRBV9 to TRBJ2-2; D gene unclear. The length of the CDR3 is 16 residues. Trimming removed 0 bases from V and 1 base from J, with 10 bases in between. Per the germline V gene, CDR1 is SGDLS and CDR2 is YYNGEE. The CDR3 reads CASSVESGRNTGELFF. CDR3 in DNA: TGTGCCAGCAGCGTAGAGTCAGGAAGGAACACCGGGGAGCTGTTTTTT.

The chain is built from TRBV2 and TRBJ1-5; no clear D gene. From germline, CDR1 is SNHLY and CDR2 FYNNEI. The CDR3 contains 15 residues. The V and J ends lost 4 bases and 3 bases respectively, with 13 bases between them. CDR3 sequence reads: CASSVVAGVNQPQHF. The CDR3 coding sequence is TGTGCCAGCAGTGTAGTAGCGGGTGTCAATCAGCCCCAGCATTTT.

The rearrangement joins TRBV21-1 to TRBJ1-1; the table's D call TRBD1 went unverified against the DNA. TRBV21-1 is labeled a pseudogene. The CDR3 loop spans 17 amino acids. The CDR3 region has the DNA TGTGCCAGCAGCAAAGCCAGAGGTCCGGGACAGAACACTGAAGCTTTCTTT. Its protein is CASSKARGPGQNTEAFF.

CDR3 DNA: TGTGCCAGCAGTTTATCCGCAGGGGCTCAGCCCCAGCATTTT. Translated, it gives CASSLSAGAQPQHF. J is TRBJ1-5 and V is TRBV27; weak D call: TRBD1 (6 bases). Trimming stripped 0 bases from V and 6 bases from J, with 9 bases between. This CDR3 region has 14 residues. Germline V gene lookup returns CDR1 MNHEY and CDR2 SMNVEV (reference sequence).

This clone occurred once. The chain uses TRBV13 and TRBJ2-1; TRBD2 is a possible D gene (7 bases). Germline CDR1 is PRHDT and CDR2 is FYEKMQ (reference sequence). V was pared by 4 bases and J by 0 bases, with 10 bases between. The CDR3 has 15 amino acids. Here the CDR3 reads CASSSRGASYNEQFF. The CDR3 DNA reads TGTGCCAGCAGCTCTCGGGGGGCCTCCTACAATGAGCAGTTCTTC.